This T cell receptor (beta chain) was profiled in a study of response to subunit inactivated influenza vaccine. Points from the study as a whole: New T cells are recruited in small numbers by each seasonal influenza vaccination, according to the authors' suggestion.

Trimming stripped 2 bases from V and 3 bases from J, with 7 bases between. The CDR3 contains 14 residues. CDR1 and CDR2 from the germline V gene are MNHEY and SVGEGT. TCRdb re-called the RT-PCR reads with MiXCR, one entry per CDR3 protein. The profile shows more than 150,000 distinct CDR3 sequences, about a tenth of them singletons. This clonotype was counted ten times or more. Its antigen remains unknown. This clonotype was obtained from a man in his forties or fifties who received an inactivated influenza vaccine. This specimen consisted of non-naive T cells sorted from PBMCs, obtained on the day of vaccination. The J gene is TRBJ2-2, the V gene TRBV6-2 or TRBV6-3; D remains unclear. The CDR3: CASSYAEDTGELFF. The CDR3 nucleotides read TGTGCCAGCAGTTACGCGGAAGACACCGGGGAGCTGTTTTTT.